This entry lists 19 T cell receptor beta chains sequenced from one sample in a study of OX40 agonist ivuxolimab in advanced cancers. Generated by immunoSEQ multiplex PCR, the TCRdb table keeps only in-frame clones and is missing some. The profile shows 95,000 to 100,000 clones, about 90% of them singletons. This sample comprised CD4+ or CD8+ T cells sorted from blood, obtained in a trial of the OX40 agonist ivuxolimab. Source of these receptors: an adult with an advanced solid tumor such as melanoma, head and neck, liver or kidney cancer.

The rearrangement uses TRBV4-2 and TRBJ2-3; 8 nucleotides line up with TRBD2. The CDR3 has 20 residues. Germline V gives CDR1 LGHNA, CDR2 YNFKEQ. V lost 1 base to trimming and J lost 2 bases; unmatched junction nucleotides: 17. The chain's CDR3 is CASSQVGSSGDFDTTDTQYF. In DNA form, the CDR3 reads TGTGCCAGCAGCCAAGTTGGGAGTAGCGGGGACTTTGACACCACAGATACGCAGTATTTT.

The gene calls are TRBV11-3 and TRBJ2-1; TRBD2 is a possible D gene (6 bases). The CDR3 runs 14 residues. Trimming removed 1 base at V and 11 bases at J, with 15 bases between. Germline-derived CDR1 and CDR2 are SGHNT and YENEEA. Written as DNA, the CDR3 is TGTGCCAGCAGCTTAGCTCTGACTAGTGAAAAGCAGTTCTTC. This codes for CASSLALTSEKQFF.

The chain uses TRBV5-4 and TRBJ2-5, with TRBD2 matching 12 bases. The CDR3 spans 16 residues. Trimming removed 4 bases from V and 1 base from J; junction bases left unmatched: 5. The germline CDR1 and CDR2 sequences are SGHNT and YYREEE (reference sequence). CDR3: CASSVRTSGVQETQYF. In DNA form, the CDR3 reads TGTGCCAGCAGCGTACGGACTAGCGGGGTCCAAGAGACCCAGTACTTC.

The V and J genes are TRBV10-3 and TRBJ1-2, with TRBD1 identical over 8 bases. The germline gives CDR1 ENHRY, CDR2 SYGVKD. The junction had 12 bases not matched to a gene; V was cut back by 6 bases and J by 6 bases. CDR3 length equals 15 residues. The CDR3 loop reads CAIRGTGRGGDGYTF. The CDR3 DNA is TGTGCCATCAGAGGGACAGGCCGTGGGGGCGATGGCTACACCTTC.

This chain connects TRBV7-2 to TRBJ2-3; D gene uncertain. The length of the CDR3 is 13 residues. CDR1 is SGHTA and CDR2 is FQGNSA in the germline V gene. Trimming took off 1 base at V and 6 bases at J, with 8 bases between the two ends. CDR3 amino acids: CASSLDFGDTQYF. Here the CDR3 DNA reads TGTGCCAGCAGCTTAGACTTTGGGGATACGCAGTATTTT.

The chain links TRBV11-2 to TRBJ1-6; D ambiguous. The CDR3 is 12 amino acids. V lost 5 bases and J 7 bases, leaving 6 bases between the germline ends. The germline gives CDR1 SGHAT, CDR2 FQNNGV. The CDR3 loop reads CASSRENSPLHF. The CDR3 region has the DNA TGTGCCAGCAGCCGAGAGAATTCACCCCTCCACTTT.

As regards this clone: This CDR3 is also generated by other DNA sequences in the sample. The CDR3 nucleotides read TGTGCCAGTAGGGGGACAGGGGACAATCAGCCCCAGCATTTT. Residues: CASRGTGDNQPQHF. The chain joins TRBV19 to TRBJ1-5; 10 bases match TRBD1. V lost 6 bases, J lost 3 bases, and 2 bases stayed unmatched. CDR1 and CDR2 (germline): LNHDA, SQIVND (reference sequence). The CDR3 length is 14 residues.

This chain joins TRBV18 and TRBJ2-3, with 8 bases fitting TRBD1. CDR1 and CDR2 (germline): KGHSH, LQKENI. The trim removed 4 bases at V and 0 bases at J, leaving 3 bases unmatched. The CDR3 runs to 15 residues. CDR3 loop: CASSLGQGSTDTQYF. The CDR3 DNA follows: TGTGCCAGCTCACTAGGACAGGGCAGCACAGATACGCAGTATTTT.

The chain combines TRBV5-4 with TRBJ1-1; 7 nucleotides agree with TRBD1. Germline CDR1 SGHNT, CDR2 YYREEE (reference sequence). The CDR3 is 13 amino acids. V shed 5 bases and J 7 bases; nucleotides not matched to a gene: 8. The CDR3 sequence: CASRTGSGNEAFF. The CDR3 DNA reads TGTGCCAGCAGGACAGGGTCGGGTAATGAAGCTTTCTTT.

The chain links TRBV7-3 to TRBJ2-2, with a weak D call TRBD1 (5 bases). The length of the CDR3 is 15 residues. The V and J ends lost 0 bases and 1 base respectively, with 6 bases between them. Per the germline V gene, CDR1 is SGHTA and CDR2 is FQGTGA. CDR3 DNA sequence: TGTGCCAGCAGCTTAACAGGACAGAACACCGGGGAGCTGTTTTTT. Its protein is CASSLTGQNTGELFF.

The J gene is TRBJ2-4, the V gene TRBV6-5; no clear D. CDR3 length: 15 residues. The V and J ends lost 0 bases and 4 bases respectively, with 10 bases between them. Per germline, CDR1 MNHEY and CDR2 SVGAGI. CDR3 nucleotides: TGTGCCAGCAGTTACTCGAATAACAGAAAAAACATTCAGTACTTC. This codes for CASSYSNNRKNIQYF.

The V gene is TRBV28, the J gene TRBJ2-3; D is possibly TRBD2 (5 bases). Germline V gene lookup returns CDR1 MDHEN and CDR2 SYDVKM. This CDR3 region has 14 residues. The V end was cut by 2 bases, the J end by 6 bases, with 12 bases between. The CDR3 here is CASSLGGSLDTQYF. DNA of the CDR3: TGTGCCAGCAGTTTAGGCGGGTCCCTGGATACGCAGTATTTT.

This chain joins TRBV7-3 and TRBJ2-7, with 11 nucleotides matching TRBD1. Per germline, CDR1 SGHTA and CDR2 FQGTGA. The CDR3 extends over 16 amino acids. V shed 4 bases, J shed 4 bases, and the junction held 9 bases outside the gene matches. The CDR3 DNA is TGTGCCAGCAGCTCTCGAGGGACAGGGGGAGCTTACGAGCAGTACTTC. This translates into CASSSRGTGGAYEQYF.

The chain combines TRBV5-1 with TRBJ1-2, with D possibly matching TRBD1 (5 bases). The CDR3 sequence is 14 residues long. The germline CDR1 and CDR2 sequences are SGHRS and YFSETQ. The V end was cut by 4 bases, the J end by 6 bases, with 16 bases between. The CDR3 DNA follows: TGCGCCAGCAGCCTGCGGGCAGGGTCCAATGGCTACACCTTC. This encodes CASSLRAGSNGYTF.

CDR3 in amino acids: CASSLLRDVAYEQYF. In nucleotides, the CDR3 is TGTGCCAGCAGCCTCCTCCGGGACGTAGCCTACGAGCAGTACTTC. V usage is TRBV27 and J usage is TRBJ2-7; D tentatively reads TRBD1 or TRBD2 (5 bases each). The CDR3 has 15 amino acids. Germline values: CDR1 MNHEY, CDR2 SMNVEV (reference sequence). The V gene lost 6 bases and the J gene lost 2 bases, with 17 bases spanning the gap.

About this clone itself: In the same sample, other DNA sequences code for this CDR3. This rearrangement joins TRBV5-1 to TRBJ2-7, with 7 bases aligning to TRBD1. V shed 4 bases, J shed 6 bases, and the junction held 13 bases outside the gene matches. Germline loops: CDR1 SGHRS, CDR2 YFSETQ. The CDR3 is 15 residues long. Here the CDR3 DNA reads TGCGCCAGCAGCCGCCTAAGACAGGGTGGGGGCGAGCAGTACTTC. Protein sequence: CASSRLRQGGGEQYF.

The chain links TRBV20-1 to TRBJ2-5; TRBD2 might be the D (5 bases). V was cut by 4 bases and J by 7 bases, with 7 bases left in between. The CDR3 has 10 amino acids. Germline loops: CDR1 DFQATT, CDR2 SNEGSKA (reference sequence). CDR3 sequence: CSAILATQYF. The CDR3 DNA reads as TGCAGTGCTATTCTAGCGACCCAGTACTTC.

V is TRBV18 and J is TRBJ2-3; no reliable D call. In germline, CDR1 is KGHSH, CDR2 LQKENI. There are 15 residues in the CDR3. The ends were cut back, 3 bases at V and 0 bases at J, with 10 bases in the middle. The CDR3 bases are TGTGCCAGCTCACCCAGTAGATCCAGCACAGATACGCAGTATTTT. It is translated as CASSPSRSSTDTQYF.

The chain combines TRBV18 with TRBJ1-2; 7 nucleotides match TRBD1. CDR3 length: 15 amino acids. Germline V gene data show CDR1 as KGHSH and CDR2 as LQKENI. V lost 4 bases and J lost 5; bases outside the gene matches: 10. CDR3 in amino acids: CASSLAQQGTYGYTF. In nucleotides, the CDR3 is TGTGCCAGCTCACTCGCCCAACAGGGGACATATGGCTACACCTTC. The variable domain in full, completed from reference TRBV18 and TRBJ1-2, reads NAGVMQNPRHLVRRRGQEARLRCSPMKGHSHVYWYRQLPEEGLKFMVYLQKENIIDESGMPKERFSAEFPKEGPSILRIQQVVRGDSAAYFCASSLAQQGTYGYTFGSGTRLTVV.